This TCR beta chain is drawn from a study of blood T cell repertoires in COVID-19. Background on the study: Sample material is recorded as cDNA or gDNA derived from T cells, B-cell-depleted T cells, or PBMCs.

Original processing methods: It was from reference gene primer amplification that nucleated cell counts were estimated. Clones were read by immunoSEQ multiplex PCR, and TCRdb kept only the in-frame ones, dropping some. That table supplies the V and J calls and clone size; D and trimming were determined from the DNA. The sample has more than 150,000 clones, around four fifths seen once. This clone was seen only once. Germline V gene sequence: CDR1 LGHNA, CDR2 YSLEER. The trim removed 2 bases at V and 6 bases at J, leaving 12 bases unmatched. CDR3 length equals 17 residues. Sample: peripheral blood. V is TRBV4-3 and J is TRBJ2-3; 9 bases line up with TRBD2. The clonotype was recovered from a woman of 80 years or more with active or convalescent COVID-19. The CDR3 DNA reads TGCGCCAGCAGCCAACTTACCGGGACTAGCATTCCCGATACGCAGTATTTT. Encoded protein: CASSQLTGTSIPDTQYF.